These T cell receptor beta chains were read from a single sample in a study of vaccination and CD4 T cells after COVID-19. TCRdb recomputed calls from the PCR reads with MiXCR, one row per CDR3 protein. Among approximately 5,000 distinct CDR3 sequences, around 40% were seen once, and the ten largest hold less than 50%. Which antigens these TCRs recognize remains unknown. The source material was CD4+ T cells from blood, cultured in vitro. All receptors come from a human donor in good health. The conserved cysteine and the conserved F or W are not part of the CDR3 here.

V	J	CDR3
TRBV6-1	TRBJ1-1	ASSENGQGFGAF
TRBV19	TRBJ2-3	ASSIGGQLITDTQY
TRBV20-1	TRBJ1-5	SASPVRGGTNQPQH
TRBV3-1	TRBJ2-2	ASSQYLRGGTGELF
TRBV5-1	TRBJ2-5	ASSLGSGGEETQY
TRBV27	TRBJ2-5	ASTPRGQGVETQY
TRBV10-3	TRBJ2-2	AISEITVNTGELF
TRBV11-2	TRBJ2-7	ASSLETGIGYEQY
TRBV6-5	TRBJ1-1	ASSFSGTHTEAF
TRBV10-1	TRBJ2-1	ASSETRDRGDEQF